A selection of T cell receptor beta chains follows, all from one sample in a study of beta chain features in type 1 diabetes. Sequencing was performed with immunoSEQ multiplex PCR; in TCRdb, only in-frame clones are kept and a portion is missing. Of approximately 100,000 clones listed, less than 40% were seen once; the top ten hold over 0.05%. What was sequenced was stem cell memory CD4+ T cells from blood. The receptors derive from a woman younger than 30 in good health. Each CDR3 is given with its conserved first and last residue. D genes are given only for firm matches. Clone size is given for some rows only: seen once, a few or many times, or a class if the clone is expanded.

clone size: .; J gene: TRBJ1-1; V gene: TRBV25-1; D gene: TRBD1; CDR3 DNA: TGTGCCAGCAGAGGACTCCGACAGGGACCCACTGAAGCTTTCTTT; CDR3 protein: CASRGLRQGPTEAFF
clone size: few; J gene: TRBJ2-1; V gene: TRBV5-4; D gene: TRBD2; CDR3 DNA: TGTGCCAGCAGCTGGGGACTAGCGGGAGGGCGCAATGAGCAGTTCTTC; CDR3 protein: CASSWGLAGGRNEQFF
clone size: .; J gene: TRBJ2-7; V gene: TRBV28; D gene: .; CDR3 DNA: TGTGCCAGCAGTTTTCAGAGTGGGGGGAACTACGAGCAGTACTTC; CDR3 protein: CASSFQSGGNYEQYF
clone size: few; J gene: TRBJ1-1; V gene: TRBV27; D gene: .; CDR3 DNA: TGTGCCAGCAGTTTATTCGGGGCAGGGGCCTCAGCTTTCTTT; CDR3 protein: CASSLFGAGASAFF
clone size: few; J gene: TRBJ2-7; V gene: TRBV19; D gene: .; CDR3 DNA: TGTGCCAGTGGGGCGTTCTACGAGCAGTACTTC; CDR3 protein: CASGAFYEQYF
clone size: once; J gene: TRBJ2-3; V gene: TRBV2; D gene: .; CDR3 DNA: TGTGCCAGCAGTTACACCCCTTTTACCAGCACAGATACGCAGTATTTT; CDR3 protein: CASSYTPFTSTDTQYF
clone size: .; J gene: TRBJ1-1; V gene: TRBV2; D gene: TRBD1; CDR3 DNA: TGTGCCAGCAGATGGACAGGGAGGAACACTGAAGCTTTCTTT; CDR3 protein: CASRWTGRNTEAFF
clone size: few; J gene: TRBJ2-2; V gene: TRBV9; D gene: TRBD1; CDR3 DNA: TGTGCCAGCAGCTCCCTGGGACAGTTCACCGGGGAGCTGTTTTTT; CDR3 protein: CASSSLGQFTGELFF
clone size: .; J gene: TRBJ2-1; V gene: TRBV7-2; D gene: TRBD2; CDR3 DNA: TGTGCCAGCAGCTTAGTGGCTAGCGGAAACAATGAGCAGTTCTTC; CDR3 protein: CASSLVASGNNEQFF
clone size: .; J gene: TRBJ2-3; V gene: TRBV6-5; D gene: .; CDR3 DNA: TGTGCCAGCAGTTACTTGGGCAGGGGAACAGATACGCAGTATTTT; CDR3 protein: CASSYLGRGTDTQYF
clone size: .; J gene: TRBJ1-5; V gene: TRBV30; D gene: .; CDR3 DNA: TGTGCCTGGAGTCTGGGGACAATCACAGGGAATCAGCCCCAGCATTTT; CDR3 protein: CAWSLGTITGNQPQHF
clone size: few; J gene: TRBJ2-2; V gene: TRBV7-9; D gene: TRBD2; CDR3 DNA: TGTGCCAGCAGCCCCCCCAGTGGCGGGAGGGCCTCGACCGGGGAGCTGTTTTTT; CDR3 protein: CASSPPSGGRASTGELFF
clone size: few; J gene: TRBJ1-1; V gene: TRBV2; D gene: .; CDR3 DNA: TGTGCCAGCCGACTTCAAAGAGACGGACAGGAAGCTTTCTTT; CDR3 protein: CASRLQRDGQEAFF
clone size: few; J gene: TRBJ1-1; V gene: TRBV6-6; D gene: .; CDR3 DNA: TGTGCCAGCAGTATCCGAGACATTCTTCGGGGCACTGAAGCTTTCTTT; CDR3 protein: CASSIRDILRGTEAFF
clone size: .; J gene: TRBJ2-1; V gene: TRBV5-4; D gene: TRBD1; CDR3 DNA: TGTGCCAGCAGCTTCCGGGACAGGGTTCCCGATGAGCAGTTCTTC; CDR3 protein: CASSFRDRVPDEQFF
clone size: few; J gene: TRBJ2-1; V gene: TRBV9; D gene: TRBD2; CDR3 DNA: TGTGCCAGCAGCCGCCTAGGACTAGCGGGATTGGGGTTAGACAATGAGCAGTTCTTC; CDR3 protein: CASSRLGLAGLGLDNEQFF
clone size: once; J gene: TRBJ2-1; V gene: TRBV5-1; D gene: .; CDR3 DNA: TGCGCCAGCAGCTTGGCCACTTACAATGAGCAGTTCTTC; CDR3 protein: CASSLATYNEQFF
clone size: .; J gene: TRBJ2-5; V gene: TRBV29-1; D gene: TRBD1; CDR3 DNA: TGCAGCTTTCTCGACAGGGGGCTCTCAGAGACCCAGTACTTC; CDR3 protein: CSFLDRGLSETQYF
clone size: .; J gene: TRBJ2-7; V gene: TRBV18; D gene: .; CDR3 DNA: TGTGCCAGCTCACCGGGGACTGATTCCTACGAGCAGTACTTC; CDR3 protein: CASSPGTDSYEQYF
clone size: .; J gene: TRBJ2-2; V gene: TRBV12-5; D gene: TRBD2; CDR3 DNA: TGTGCTAGTGGTTCGACTGGGGGGGATAACACCGGGGAGCTGTTTTTT; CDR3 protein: CASGSTGGDNTGELFF
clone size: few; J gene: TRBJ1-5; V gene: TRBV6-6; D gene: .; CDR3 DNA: TGTGCCAGCAGGGTCAGGGACAATCAGCCCCAGCATTTT; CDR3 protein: CASRVRDNQPQHF